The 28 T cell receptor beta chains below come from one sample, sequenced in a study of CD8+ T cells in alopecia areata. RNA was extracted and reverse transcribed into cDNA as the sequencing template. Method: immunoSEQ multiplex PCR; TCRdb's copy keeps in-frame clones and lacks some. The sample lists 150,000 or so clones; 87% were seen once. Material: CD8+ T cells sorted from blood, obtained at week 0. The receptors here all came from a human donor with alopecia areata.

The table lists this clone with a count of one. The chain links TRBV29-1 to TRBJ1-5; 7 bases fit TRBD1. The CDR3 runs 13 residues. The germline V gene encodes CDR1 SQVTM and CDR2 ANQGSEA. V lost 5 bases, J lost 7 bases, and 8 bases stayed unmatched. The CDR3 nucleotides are TGCAGCGTTTCGACAGGGAGCGACCAGCCCCAGCATTTT. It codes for CSVSTGSDQPQHF.

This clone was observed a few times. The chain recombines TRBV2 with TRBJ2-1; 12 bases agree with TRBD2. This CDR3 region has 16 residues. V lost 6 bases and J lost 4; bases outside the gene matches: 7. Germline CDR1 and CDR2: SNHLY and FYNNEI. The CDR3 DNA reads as TGTGCCAGCAGCCTAGCGGGAGGGTTCTCGTACAATGAGCAGTTCTTC. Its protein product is CASSLAGGFSYNEQFF.

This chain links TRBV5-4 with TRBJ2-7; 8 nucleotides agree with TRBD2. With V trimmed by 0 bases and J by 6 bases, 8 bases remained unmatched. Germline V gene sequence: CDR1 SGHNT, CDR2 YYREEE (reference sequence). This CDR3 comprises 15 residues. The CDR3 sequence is CASSLDGGVDPEQYF. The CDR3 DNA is TGTGCCAGCAGCTTGGACGGGGGGGTGGATCCCGAGCAGTACTTC.

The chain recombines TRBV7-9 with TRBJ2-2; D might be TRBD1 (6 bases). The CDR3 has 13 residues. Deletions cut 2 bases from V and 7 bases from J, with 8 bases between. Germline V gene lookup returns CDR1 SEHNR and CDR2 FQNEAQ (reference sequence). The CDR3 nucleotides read TGTGCCAGCAGCTTAAAGGGGGACGGGGAGCTGTTTTTT. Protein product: CASSLKGDGELFF.

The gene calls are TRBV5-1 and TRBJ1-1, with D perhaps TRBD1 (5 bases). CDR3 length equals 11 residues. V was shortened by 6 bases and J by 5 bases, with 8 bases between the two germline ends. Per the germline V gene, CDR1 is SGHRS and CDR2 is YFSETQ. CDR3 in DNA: TGCGCCAGCACCACAGGAACTGAAGCTTTCTTT. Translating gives CASTTGTEAFF. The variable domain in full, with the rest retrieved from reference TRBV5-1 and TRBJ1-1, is KAGVTQTPRYLIKTRGQQVTLSCSPISGHRSVSWYQQTPGQGLQFLFEYFSETQRNKGNFPGRFSGRQFSNSRSEMNVSTLELGDSALYLCASTTGTEAFFGQGTRLTVV.

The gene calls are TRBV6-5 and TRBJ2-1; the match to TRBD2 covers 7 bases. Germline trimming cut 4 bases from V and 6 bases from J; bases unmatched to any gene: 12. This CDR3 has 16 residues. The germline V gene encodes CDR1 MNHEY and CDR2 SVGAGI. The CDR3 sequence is CASSFLGGPHTNEQFF. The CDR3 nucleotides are TGTGCCAGCAGTTTCTTGGGAGGGCCACACACCAATGAGCAGTTCTTC.

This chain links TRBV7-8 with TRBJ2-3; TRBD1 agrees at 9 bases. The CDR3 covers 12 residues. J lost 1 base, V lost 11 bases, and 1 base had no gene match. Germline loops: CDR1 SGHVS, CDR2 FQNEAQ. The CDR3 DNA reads TGTGCCGGGGACAGGGGCACAGATACGCAGTATTTT. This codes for CAGDRGTDTQYF.

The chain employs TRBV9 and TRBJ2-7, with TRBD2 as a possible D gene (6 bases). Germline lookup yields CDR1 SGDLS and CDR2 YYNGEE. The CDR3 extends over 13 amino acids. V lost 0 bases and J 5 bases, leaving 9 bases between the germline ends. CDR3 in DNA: TGTGCCAGCAGCGTAGGGGGGGAAAACGAGCAGTACTTC. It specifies CASSVGGENEQYF.

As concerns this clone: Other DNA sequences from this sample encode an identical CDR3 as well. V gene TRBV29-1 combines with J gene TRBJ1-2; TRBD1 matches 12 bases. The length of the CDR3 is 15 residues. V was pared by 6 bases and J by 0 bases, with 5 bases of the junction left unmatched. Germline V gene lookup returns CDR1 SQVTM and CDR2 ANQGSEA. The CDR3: CSVGQGASANYGYTF. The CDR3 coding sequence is TGCAGCGTGGGACAGGGGGCCTCAGCTAACTATGGCTACACCTTC. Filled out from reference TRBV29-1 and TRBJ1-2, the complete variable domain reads SAVISQKPSRDICQRGTSLTIQCQVDSQVTMMFWYRQQPGQSLTLIATANQGSEATYESGFVIDKFPISRPNLTFSTLTVSNMSPEDSSIYLCSVGQGASANYGYTFGSGTRLTVV.

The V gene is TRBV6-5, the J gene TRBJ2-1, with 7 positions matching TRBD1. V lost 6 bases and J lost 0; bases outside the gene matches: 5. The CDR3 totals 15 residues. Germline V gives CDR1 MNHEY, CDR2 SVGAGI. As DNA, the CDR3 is TGTGCCAGCAGCCCCGACAGGGCCTCCTACAATGAGCAGTTCTTC. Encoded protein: CASSPDRASYNEQFF.

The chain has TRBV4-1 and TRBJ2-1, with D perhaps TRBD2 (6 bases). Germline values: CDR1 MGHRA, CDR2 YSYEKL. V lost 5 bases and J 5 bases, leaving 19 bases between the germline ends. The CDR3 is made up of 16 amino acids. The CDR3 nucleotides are TGCGCCAGCAGCTTCCGGACTACCAGATTGGACAATGAGCAGTTCTTC. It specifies CASSFRTTRLDNEQFF.

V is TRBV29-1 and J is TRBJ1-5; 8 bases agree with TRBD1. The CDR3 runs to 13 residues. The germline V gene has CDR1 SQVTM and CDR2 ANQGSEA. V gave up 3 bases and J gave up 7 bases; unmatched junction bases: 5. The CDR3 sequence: CSVEDRVGQPQHF. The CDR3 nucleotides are TGCAGCGTTGAGGACAGGGTCGGACAGCCCCAGCATTTT.

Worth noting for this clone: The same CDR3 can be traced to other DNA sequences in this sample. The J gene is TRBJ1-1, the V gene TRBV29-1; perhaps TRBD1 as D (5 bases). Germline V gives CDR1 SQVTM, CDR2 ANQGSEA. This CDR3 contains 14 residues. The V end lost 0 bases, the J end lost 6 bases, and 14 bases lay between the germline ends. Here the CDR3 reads CSVEDGVRAPEAFF. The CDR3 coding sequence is TGCAGCGTTGAAGATGGGGTCAGGGCCCCTGAAGCTTTCTTT.

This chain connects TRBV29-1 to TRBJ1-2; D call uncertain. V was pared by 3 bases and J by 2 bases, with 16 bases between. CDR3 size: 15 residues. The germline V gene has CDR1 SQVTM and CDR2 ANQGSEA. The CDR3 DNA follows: TGCAGCGTTGATGCCCTAGAATCGGGAAACTATGGCTACACCTTC. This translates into CSVDALESGNYGYTF.

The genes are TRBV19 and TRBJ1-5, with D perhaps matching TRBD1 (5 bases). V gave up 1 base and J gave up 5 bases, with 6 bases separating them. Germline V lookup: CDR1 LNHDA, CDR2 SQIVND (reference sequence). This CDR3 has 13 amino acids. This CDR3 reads CASSIVGDQPQHF. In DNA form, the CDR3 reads TGTGCCAGTAGTATAGTAGGGGATCAGCCCCAGCATTTT.

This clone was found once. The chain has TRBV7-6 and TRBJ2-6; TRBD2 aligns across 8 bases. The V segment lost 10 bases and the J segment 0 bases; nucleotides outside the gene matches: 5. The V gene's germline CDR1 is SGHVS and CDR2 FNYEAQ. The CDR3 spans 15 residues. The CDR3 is CAIRGGPSGANVLTF. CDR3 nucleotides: TGTGCCATACGGGGGGGCCCCTCTGGGGCCAACGTCCTGACTTTC.

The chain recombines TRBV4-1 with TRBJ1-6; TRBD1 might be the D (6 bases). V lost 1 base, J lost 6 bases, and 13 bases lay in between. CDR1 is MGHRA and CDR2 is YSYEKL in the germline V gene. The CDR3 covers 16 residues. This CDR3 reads CASSQVVSGVNSPLHF. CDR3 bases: TGCGCCAGCAGCCAAGTTGTGTCAGGGGTTAATTCACCCCTCCACTTT.

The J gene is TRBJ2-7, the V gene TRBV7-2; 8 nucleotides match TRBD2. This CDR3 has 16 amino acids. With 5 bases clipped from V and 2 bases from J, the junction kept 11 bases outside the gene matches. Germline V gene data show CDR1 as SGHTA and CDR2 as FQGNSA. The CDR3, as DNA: TGTGCCAGCAGCCTACATGGGAGTAGCGGGACCTACGAGCAGTACTTC. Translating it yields CASSLHGSSGTYEQYF.

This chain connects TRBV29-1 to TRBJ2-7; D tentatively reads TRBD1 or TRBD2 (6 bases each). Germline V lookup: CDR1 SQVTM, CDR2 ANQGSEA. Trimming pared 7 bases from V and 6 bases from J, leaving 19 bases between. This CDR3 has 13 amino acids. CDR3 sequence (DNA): TGCAGCGCCGAAGGGGGGCTCGGCGGCGAGCAGTACTTC. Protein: CSAEGGLGGEQYF.

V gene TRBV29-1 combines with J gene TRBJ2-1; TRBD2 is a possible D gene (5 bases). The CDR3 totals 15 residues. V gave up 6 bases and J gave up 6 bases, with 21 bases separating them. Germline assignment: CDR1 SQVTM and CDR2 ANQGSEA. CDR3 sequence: CSVLMIGEWGNEQFF. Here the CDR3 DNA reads TGCAGCGTCTTGATGATCGGGGAGTGGGGCAATGAGCAGTTCTTC.

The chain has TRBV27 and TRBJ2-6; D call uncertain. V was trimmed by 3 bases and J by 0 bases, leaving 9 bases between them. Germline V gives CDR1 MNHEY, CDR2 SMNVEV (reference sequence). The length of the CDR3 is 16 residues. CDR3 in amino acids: CASSFVVSSGANVLTF. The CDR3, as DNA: TGTGCCAGCAGTTTCGTCGTCTCCTCTGGGGCCAACGTCCTGACTTTC. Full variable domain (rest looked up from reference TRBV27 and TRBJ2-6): EAQVTQNPRYLITVTGKKLTVTCSQNMNHEYMSWYRQDPGLGLRQIYYSMNVEVTDKGDVPEGYKVSRKEKRNFPLILESPSPNQTSLYFCASSFVVSSGANVLTFGAGSRLTVL.

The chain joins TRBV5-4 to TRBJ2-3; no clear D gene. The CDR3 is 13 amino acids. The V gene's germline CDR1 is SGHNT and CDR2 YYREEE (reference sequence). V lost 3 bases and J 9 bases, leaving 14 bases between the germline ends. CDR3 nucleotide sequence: TGTGCCAGCAGCTCGTGGACCCTTGTCACGCAGTATTTT. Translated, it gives CASSSWTLVTQYF.

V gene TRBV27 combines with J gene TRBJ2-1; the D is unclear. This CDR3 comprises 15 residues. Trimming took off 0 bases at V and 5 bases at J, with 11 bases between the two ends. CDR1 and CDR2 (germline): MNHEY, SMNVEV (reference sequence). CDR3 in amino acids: CASSLSSPSDNEQFF. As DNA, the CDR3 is TGTGCCAGCAGTTTATCGAGTCCATCTGACAATGAGCAGTTCTTC.

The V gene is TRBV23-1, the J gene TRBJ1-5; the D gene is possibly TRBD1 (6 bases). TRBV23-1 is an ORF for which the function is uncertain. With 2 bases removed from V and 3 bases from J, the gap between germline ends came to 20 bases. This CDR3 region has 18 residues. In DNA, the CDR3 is TGCGCCAGCAGTCAACCTCAGATAGGAGGGGGAGACAATCAGCCCCAGCATTTT. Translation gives CASSQPQIGGGDNQPQHF.

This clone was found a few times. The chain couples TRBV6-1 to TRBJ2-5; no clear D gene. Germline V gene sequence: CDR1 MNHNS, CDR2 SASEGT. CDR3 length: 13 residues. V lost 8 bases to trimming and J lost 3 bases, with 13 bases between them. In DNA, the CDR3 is TGTGCCAGCGCCGATGACACCGAAGAGACCCAGTACTTC. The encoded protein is CASADDTEETQYF.

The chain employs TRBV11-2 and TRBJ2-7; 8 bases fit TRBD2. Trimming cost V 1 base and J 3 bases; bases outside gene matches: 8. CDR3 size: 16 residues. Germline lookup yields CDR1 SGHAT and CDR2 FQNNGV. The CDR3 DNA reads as TGTGCCAGCAGCTTAGTCACTAGCGGCCCCCACTACGAGCAGTACTTC. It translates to CASSLVTSGPHYEQYF.

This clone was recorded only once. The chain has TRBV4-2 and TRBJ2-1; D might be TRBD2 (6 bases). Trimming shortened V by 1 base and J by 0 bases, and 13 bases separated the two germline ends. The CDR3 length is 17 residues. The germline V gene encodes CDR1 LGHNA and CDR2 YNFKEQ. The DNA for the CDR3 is TGTGCCAGCAGCCAAGCGTATCGGGAGAGCTCCTACAATGAGCAGTTCTTC. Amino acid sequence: CASSQAYRESSYNEQFF.

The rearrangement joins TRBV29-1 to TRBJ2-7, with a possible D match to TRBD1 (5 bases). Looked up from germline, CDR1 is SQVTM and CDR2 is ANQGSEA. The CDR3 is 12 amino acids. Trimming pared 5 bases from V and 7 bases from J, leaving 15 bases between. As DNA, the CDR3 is TGCAGCGTTAACGCAGGGTCCCGAGAGCAGTACTTC. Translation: CSVNAGSREQYF.